This TCR beta chain is from a study of radiation and T cells in renal cell carcinoma. Study background: Nephrectomy followed 15 Gy stereotactic body radiation by 4 weeks.

Produced via immunoSEQ multiplex PCR; TCRdb's table is partial and in-frame only. The sample records around 140,000 clones, around four fifths being singletons. The germline gives CDR1 LGHNA, CDR2 YSLEER. The CDR3 consists of 15 residues. With 3 bases removed from V and 2 bases from J, the gap between germline ends came to 13 bases. Time point denoted: baseline pretreatment blood. Treatment specified: 15 Gy SBRT to primary tumor, nephrectomy 4 weeks later. This rearrangement joins TRBV4-3 to TRBJ1-2; D gene uncertain. This TCR derives from a woman aged 45-65 years with renal cell carcinoma. Sequencing used blood, obtained from a patient whose treatment included radiotherapy and nephrectomy. The CDR3 region is CASSHDMTGNYGYTF. In nucleotides, the CDR3 is TGCGCCAGCAGCCACGATATGACGGGAAACTATGGCTACACCTTC.